These 27 T cell receptor beta chains originate from one sample sequenced in a study of early T cells in non-severe SARS-CoV-2 infection. TCRdb called the 5' RACE reads again in MiXCR, with one record for every CDR3 protein. Seen here are tens of thousands of distinct CDR3 sequences, approximately 12% observed once, and the top ten hold about 4.4%. The input for sequencing was whole blood, taken at baseline. These receptors were obtained from an adult who was a healthcare worker with PCR-confirmed SARS-CoV-2 infection or an uninfected control (not recorded which).

Only a few counts were recorded for this clonotype. The chain carries TRBV6-4 and TRBJ1-3, with 8 positions matching TRBD1. There are 14 residues in the CDR3. V lost 7 bases to trimming and J lost 5 bases; unmatched junction nucleotides: 7. Germline CDR1 is MRHNA and CDR2 is SNTAGT. The CDR3 bases are TGTGCCAGCAATCGGACAGGGTCGAGAAACACCATATATTTT. Protein: CASNRTGSRNTIYF.

This rearrangement joins TRBV20-1 to TRBJ1-2, with a tentative D call TRBD1 (5 bases). Trimming cost V 0 bases and J 2 bases, with 13 bases left between them. CDR1 and CDR2 from the germline V gene are DFQATT and SNEGSKA (reference sequence). There are 15 residues in the CDR3. CDR3 region: CSARDREINNYGYTF. CDR3 nucleotides: TGCAGTGCTAGAGACAGGGAGATAAACAACTATGGCTACACCTTC.

This clonotype has at least ten counts. CDR3 in DNA: TGTGCCAGCAGCTTCAGCCCTAGCGGGGGTCAAACCGGGGAGCTGTTTTTT. Residues: CASSFSPSGGQTGELFF. V is TRBV7-6 and J is TRBJ2-2, with 10 bases identical to TRBD2. Germline CDR1 reads SGHVS; CDR2 reads FNYEAQ. The CDR3 totals 17 residues. V lost 3 bases and J lost 5; bases outside the gene matches: 9.

A few counts support this clonotype. The chain carries TRBV12-3 or TRBV12-4 and TRBJ1-5, with D maybe TRBD1 (6 bases). Trimming removed 3 bases at V and 4 bases at J, with 13 bases between. This CDR3 has 15 residues. The CDR3 nucleotides are TGTGCCAGCAGTTTTGGGGGGCTTCGTAATCAGCCCCAGCATTTT. Translation gives CASSFGGLRNQPQHF.

The chain has TRBV6-6 and TRBJ1-6; D not resolved. V was cut by 2 bases and J by 5 bases, with 16 bases left in between. The V gene's germline CDR1 is MNHNY and CDR2 SVGAGI (reference sequence). The CDR3 loop spans 17 amino acids. The CDR3 loop is CASSYGPPSGHNSPLHF. Written as DNA, the CDR3 is TGTGCCAGCAGTTACGGTCCGCCATCCGGGCATAATTCACCCCTCCACTTT.

This clonotype has ten or more counts. The rearrangement uses TRBV10-3 and TRBJ2-1; tentatively, D is TRBD2 (5 bases). The length of the CDR3 is 13 residues. Germline V gene sequence: CDR1 ENHRY, CDR2 SYGVKD. V lost 8 bases and J 7 bases, leaving 15 bases between the germline ends. Here the CDR3 reads CAIRQGSGNEQFF. The CDR3 nucleotides read TGTGCCATCCGCCAAGGGTCGGGGAATGAGCAGTTCTTC.

This clonotype was seen a handful of times. The chain employs TRBV7-9 and TRBJ1-6, with D unresolved. CDR1 is SEHNR, CDR2 FQNEAQ, per germline (reference sequence). The CDR3 is 16 residues long. Trimming took 4 bases from V and 9 from J, leaving 19 bases between them. CDR3 nucleotide sequence: TGTGCCAGCAGCTGGATTGAGGATAAGGCTGGTTCACCCCTCCACTTT. As protein: CASSWIEDKAGSPLHF.

This clonotype was seen only a few times. The V and J genes are TRBV4-1 and TRBJ2-7, with TRBD1 matching over 8 bases. CDR3 length: 17 amino acids. CDR1 is MGHRA and CDR2 is YSYEKL in the germline V gene. The V gene end was trimmed by 0 bases and the J gene end by 6 bases; junction bases not matched to a gene: 13. The CDR3 nucleotides are TGCGCCAGCAGCCAAGAGAATTACAGGACAGGGTCGTTCGAGCAGTACTTC. This sequence encodes CASSQENYRTGSFEQYF.

The rearrangement joins TRBV29-1 to TRBJ1-1; perhaps TRBD1 as D (6 bases). V lost 0 bases and J lost 10, with 12 bases in between. Per the germline V gene, CDR1 is SQVTM and CDR2 is ANQGSEA. This CDR3 is 12 amino acids long. CDR3 sequence reads: CSVEEPQGRAFF. In DNA, the CDR3 is TGCAGCGTTGAAGAGCCCCAGGGGCGAGCTTTCTTT.

This clonotype was seen only a few times. The chain employs TRBV20-1 and TRBJ2-1, with 8 bases identical to TRBD2. Germline assignment: CDR1 DFQATT and CDR2 SNEGSKA (reference sequence). The CDR3 has 14 amino acids. V trimming: 3 bases; J trimming: 9 bases; junction bases outside the gene matches: 10. CDR3 sequence (DNA): TGCAGTGCTAGCTCGCGGGGGGTTTTCGGTGAGCAGTTCTTC. Amino acid sequence: CSASSRGVFGEQFF.

As regards this clonotype: The junction departs from the called germline gene at one end, perhaps through a read error. CDR3 in DNA: TGTGTCAGCAGCAGGACAGGGGCCACGAACACTGAAGCTTTCTTT. This codes for CVSSRTGATNTEAFF. This chain connects TRBV5-6 to TRBJ1-1; TRBD1 matches at 9 bases. This CDR3 has 15 amino acids. Germline lookup yields CDR1 SGHDT and CDR2 YYEEEE.

The chain carries TRBV7-6 and TRBJ1-5, with D maybe TRBD1 (5 bases). V was trimmed by 1 base and J by 2 bases, leaving 12 bases between them. Germline V CDR1 and CDR2: SGHVS, FNYEAQ. The CDR3 is 16 amino acids. The CDR3 nucleotides are TGTGCCAGCAGCTTAGGGGGTCAGGGCGGCAATCAGCCCCAGCATTTT. Its protein product is CASSLGGQGGNQPQHF.

This clonotype came up many times. The CDR3 nucleotides are TGCGCCAGCAGCTTCGGGACAGCCTACGAGCAGTACTTC. Its protein product is CASSFGTAYEQYF. V usage is TRBV5-1 and J usage is TRBJ2-7; 7 bases fit TRBD1. J gave up 2 bases and V 2 bases, and 1 base lay outside the gene matches. The CDR3 spans 13 residues. In germline, CDR1 is SGHRS, CDR2 YFSETQ.

This clonotype has only a few counts. V gene TRBV6-1 combines with J gene TRBJ2-1; 7 bases are a match to TRBD1. The trim removed 7 bases at V and 4 bases at J, leaving 4 bases unmatched. CDR1 MNHNS and CDR2 SASEGT come from the germline V gene. CDR3 length equals 13 residues. In DNA, the CDR3 is TGTGCCAGCAAGGGACAGATATACAATGAGCAGTTCTTC. It specifies CASKGQIYNEQFF.

This clonotype was found a few times. V gene TRBV11-2 combines with J gene TRBJ2-1; a weak D match, TRBD2 (6 bases). The CDR3 is 15 amino acids. Between the trimmed V and J ends, which lost 3 bases and 5 bases, there was a span of 14 bases. The germline V gene encodes CDR1 SGHAT and CDR2 FQNNGV. CDR3 DNA: TGTGCCAGCAGCTTTGACGGGAGAGCTCACAATGAGCAGTTCTTC. Translating it yields CASSFDGRAHNEQFF.

In its sample, this clonotype was seen a few times. The gene calls are TRBV5-1 and TRBJ1-3; no clear D gene. The germline V and J ends were trimmed by 0 bases and 4 bases, with 8 bases remaining between them. This CDR3 contains 14 residues. The germline CDR1 and CDR2 sequences are SGHRS and YFSETQ. This chain's CDR3 is CASSLAGRGNTIYF. The CDR3 nucleotides read TGCGCCAGCAGCTTGGCGGGAAGGGGAAACACCATATATTTT. The complete variable domain, with remaining parts taken from reference TRBV5-1 and TRBJ1-3, reads KAGVTQTPRYLIKTRGQQVTLSCSPISGHRSVSWYQQTPGQGLQFLFEYFSETQRNKGNFPGRFSGRQFSNSRSEMNVSTLELGDSALYLCASSLAGRGNTIYFGEGSWLTVV.

The gene calls are TRBV21-1 and TRBJ1-1. TRBV21-1 is a pseudogene. This CDR3 contains 16 residues. CDR3 region: CASSKYLLARNTEAFF. CDR3 coding DNA: TGTGCCAGCAGCAAATACCTGCTCGCCAGGAACACTGAAGCTTTCTTT.

This clonotype was detected ten times or more. The chain recombines TRBV28 with TRBJ1-1; 7 bases map to TRBD1. The CDR3 is 15 residues long. The V and J ends lost 6 bases and 4 bases, in that order; junction bases with no gene match: 11. Looked up from germline, CDR1 is MDHEN and CDR2 is SYDVKM. The CDR3 reads CASSWTGDRVTEAFF. CDR3 sequence (DNA): TGTGCCAGCAGCTGGACAGGAGACAGGGTCACTGAAGCTTTCTTT.

The chain combines TRBV2 with TRBJ1-1; TRBD1 is a possible D gene (5 bases). Germline values: CDR1 SNHLY, CDR2 FYNNEI. Trimming left V 8 bases short and J 0 bases short, with 7 bases between. CDR3 size: 12 residues. The CDR3, as DNA: TGTGCCAGCGGGACGGTGAACACTGAAGCTTTCTTT. Translation: CASGTVNTEAFF. The full variable domain, its missing parts supplied by reference TRBV2 and TRBJ1-1, is EPEVTQTPSHQVTQMGQEVILRCVPISNHLYFYWYRQILGQKVEFLVSFYNNEISEKSEIFDDQFSVERPDGSNFTLKIRSTKLEDSAMYFCASGTVNTEAFFGQGTRLTVV.

This clonotype has ten or more counts. This rearrangement joins TRBV7-3 to TRBJ2-5; D is unresolved. Trimming removed 2 bases at V and 3 bases at J, with 7 bases between. CDR1 is SGHTA and CDR2 is FQGTGA in the germline V gene. The CDR3 has 13 residues. The CDR3 reads CASSLGPKETQYF. CDR3 DNA sequence: TGTGCCAGCAGCTTAGGACCCAAAGAGACCCAGTACTTC.

A few counts support this clonotype. The chain links TRBV9 to TRBJ2-1; D unresolved. The germline V and J ends were trimmed by 0 bases and 0 bases, with 10 bases remaining between them. This CDR3 region has 16 residues. CDR1 is SGDLS and CDR2 is YYNGEE in the germline V gene. The CDR3 loop reads CASSVVGQSSYNEQFF. The CDR3 DNA sequence: TGTGCCAGCAGCGTAGTCGGGCAGAGCTCCTACAATGAGCAGTTCTTC.

This clonotype was counted at least ten times. The chain joins TRBV14 to TRBJ2-1, with D tentatively TRBD1 (6 bases). Per the germline V gene, CDR1 is SGHDN and CDR2 is FVKESK. V was shortened by 0 bases and J by 9 bases, with 9 bases between the two germline ends. This CDR3 is 13 amino acids long. For the CDR3, the DNA is TGTGCCAGCAGCCAAGATTTGGACAGTGAGCAGTTCTTC. Protein: CASSQDLDSEQFF.

This clonotype has just a few counts. The chain carries TRBV7-6 and TRBJ1-3, with D possibly TRBD1 on 5 matching bases. The V and J ends lost 1 base and 0 bases respectively, with 10 bases between them. Germline V gene data show CDR1 as SGHVS and CDR2 as FNYEAQ. CDR3 length: 16 amino acids. The CDR3 coding sequence is TGTGCCAGCAGCTTAGTTCCGGGGCCCTCTGGAAACACCATATATTTT. Residues: CASSLVPGPSGNTIYF.

This clonotype appeared a few times. V and J are TRBV9 and TRBJ1-1; TRBD1 might be the D (6 bases). The CDR3 sequence is 14 residues long. Per the germline V gene, CDR1 is SGDLS and CDR2 is YYNGEE. Trimming stripped 3 bases from V and 4 bases from J, with 13 bases between. The CDR3 region is CASSEQGIGTEAFF. CDR3 coding DNA: TGTGCCAGCAGCGAACAGGGTATCGGCACTGAAGCTTTCTTT.

The V gene is TRBV27, the J gene TRBJ2-5; maybe TRBD1 (7 bases). Germline V gene sequence: CDR1 MNHEY, CDR2 SMNVEV (reference sequence). The germline V and J ends were trimmed by 3 bases and 6 bases, with 11 bases remaining between them. The CDR3 extends over 13 amino acids. This chain's CDR3 is CASSLEGAKTQYF. CDR3 coding DNA: TGTGCCAGCAGTTTGGAGGGGGCGAAGACCCAGTACTTC.

The V gene is TRBV7-9, the J gene TRBJ2-2; TRBD1 or TRBD2 may be the D gene (5 bases each). CDR3 length: 14 amino acids. The V and J ends lost 5 bases and 4 bases respectively, with 11 bases between them. In germline, CDR1 is SEHNR, CDR2 FQNEAQ (reference sequence). CDR3 coding DNA: TGTGCCAGCAGCCCAGGGACCTCCACCGGGGAGCTGTTTTTT. Its translation: CASSPGTSTGELFF.

Points on this clonotype: One end of the junction fails to match germline, which may point to a read error. The chain carries TRBV10-3 and TRBJ2-2; D gene unclear. The CDR3 length is 13 residues. Germline values: CDR1 ENHRY, CDR2 SYGVKD. The CDR3 bases are TGTGCCATCAGTGACCGGAACGCCGGGGAGCTGTTTTTT. Its protein product is CAISDRNAGELFF.